This TCR beta chain was sequenced for a study of cytomegalovirus exposure and HLA in healthy donors. Study-level background: The roughly 130 validation repertoires used the same platform as the 650 to 800 first-cohort repertoires, a later analysis reported. Overall study findings and caveats: The classifier reportedly diagnosed cytomegalovirus status with high specificity and sensitivity. The study put 160 or so TCR beta chains on its list as cytomegalovirus-associated. Most observed TCR sequences were rare, whereas some public TCRs were detected in many donors.

With regard to this clone: Its antigen is still unknown.

CDR3 length: 14 residues. V shed 5 bases and J shed 2 bases, with 13 bases lying between them. The V gene's germline CDR1 is SEHNR and CDR2 FQNEAQ (reference sequence). The data were produced by immunoSEQ multiplex PCR, yet TCRdb's version contains in-frame clones alone and is incomplete. This sample has about 330,000 clones, with more than 80% found just once. This sequence was found in a young woman in good health and CMV-seronegative. Source material: PBMCs. The chain combines TRBV7-9 with TRBJ2-7, with D possibly being TRBD2 (6 bases). CDR3 in DNA: TGTGCCAGCAGCGACCGACTAGGTACCTACGAGCAGTACTTC. Residues: CASSDRLGTYEQYF.